What follows is one T cell receptor (beta chain) and its context. This record comes from a study of blood T cell repertoires in COVID-19. The overall study: COVID-19 samples from acute and convalescent phases originated in the United States, Italy and Spain.

As handled by the study authors: Estimation of nucleated cell counts relied on the amplification of reference gene primers. Libraries were prepared by immunoSEQ multiplex PCR; TCRdb keeps only in-frame clonotypes and omits some of them. The V and J calls and clone size are taken from that table; D and trimming were inferred from the DNA. Of some 250,000 clones in the sample, approximately 82% were seen once. Germline assignment: CDR1 GTSNPN and CDR2 SVGIG (reference sequence). There are 12 residues in the CDR3. Trimming took 3 bases from V and 1 from J, leaving 6 bases between them. The sequence was obtained from an older man with acute or convalescent COVID-19. The sample taken for sequencing was peripheral blood. This chain connects TRBV30 to TRBJ1-1; D remains ambiguous. CDR3 region: CAWRARNTEAFF. Here the CDR3 DNA reads TGTGCCTGGAGGGCAAGGAACACTGAAGCTTTCTTT.